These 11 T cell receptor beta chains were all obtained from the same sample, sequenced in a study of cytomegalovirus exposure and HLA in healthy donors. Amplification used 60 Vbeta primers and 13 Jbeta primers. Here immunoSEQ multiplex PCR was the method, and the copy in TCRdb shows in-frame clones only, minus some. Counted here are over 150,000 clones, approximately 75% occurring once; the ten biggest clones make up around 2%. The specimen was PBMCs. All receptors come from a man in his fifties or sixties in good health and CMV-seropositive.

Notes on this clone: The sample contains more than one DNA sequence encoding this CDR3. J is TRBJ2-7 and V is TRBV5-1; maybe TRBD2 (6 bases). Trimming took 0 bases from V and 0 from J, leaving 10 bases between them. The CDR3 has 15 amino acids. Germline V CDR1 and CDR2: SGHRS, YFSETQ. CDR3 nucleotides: TGCGCCAGCAGCTTGGTTGCGGGAAGCTCCTACGAGCAGTACTTC. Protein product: CASSLVAGSSYEQYF.

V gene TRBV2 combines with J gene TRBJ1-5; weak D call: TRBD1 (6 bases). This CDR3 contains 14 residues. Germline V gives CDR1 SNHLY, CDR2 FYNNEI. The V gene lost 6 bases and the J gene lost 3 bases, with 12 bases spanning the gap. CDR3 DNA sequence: TGTGCCAGCAGGCCCGACAGGTCCAATCAGCCCCAGCATTTT. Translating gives CASRPDRSNQPQHF.

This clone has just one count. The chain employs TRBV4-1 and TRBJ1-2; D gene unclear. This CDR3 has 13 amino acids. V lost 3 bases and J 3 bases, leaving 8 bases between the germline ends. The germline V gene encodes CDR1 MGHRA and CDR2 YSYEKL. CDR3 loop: CASSQTSHYGYTF. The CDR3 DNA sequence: TGCGCCAGCAGCCAGACTAGCCACTATGGCTACACCTTC.

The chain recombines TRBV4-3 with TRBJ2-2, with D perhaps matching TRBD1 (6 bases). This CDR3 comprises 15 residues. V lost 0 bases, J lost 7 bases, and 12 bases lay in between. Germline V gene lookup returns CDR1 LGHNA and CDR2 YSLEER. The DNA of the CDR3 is TGCGCCAGCAGCCAAGACGCAGGGGCAGGCGGGGAGCTGTTTTTT. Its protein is CASSQDAGAGGELFF.

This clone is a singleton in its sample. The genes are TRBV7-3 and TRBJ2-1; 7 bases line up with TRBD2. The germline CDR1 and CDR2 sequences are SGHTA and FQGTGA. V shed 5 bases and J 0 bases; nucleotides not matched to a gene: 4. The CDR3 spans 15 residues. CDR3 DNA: TGTGCCAGCAGCCCCAGCGGGAACTCCTACAATGAGCAGTTCTTC. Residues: CASSPSGNSYNEQFF.

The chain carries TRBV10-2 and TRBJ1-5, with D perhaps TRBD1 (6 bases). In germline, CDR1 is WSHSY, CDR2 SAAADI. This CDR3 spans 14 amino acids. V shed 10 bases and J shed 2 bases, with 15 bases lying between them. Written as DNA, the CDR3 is TGCGCCATCGGCGCAGGGGATGGCAATCAGCCCCAGCATTTT. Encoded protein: CAIGAGDGNQPQHF.

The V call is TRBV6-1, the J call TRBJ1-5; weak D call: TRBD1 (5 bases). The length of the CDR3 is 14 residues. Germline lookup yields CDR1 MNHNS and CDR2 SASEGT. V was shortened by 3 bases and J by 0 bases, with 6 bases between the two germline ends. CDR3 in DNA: TGTGCCAGCAGTGAGGGGGGTAGCAATCAGCCCCAGCATTTT. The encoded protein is CASSEGGSNQPQHF.

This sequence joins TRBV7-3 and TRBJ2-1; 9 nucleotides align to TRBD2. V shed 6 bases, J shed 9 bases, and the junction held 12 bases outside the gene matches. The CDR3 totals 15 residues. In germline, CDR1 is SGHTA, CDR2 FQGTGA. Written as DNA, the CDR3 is TGTGCCAGCAGTCATGGGCCCAGCGGGGGGTTTGAGCAGTTCTTC. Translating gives CASSHGPSGGFEQFF.

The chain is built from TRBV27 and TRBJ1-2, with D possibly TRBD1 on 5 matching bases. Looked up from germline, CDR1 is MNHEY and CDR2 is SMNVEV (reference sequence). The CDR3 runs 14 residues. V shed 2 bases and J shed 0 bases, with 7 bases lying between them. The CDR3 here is CASSLDRANYGYTF. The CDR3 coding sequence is TGTGCCAGCAGTTTAGACAGAGCTAACTATGGCTACACCTTC.

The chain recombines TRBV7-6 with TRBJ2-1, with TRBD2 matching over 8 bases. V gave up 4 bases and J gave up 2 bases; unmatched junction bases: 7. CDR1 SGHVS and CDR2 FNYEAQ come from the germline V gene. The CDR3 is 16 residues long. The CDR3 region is CASSSGSGGAYNEQFF. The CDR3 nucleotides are TGTGCCAGCAGCTCAGGAAGCGGGGGTGCCTACAATGAGCAGTTCTTC.

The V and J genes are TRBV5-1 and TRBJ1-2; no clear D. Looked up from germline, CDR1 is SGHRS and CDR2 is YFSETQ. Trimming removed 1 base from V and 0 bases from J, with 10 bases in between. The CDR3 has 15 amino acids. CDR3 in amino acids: CASSLRTSTNYGYTF. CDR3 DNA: TGCGCCAGCAGCTTGAGAACATCAACTAACTATGGCTACACCTTC.